The 21 T cell receptor beta chains in this list originate from one sample, sequenced in a study of blood T cells in healthy people across ages. A second PCR, run for about 6 to 11 cycles, used a sample-barcoded 5' primer plus a J-beta primer mix. In TCRdb, the 5' RACE reads were re-called with MiXCR into one record per CDR3 protein. The sample lists 1.5 million to 2 million distinct CDR3 sequences; approximately 50% were seen once. Sequenced sample: blood. The receptors originated from a woman aged 35 to 49 in good health.

This chain uses TRBV2 with TRBJ1-2, with D tentatively TRBD1 (5 bases). V gave up 5 bases and J gave up 8 bases, with 15 bases separating them. Germline CDR1 is SNHLY and CDR2 is FYNNEI. This CDR3 has 13 residues. The CDR3 loop is CASSRDGVEGYTF. For the CDR3, the DNA is TGTGCCAGCAGTCGGGACGGAGTTGAGGGCTACACCTTC.

A note on this clonotype: Just one base apart from a much larger clone, this may be a read error. The gene calls are TRBV24-1 and TRBJ2-5; D is ambiguous. V dropped 1 base and J dropped 5 bases, with 4 bases sitting between them. This CDR3 is built from 12 residues. Germline CDR1 is KGHDR and CDR2 is SFDVKD. In DNA, the CDR3 is TGTGCCACCAGTGATTTAGCGGAGACCCAGTACTTC. Its protein product is CATSDLAETQYF.

This chain connects TRBV29-1 to TRBJ2-1; 12 positions match TRBD1. The V gene's germline CDR1 is SQVTM and CDR2 ANQGSEA. The CDR3 runs 15 residues. Trimming took 5 bases from V and 10 from J; bases not matched to a gene: 12. CDR3 in DNA: TGCAGCGTTTCCCGGGACAGGGGGCCGACCTACGAGCAGTTCTTC. Protein sequence: CSVSRDRGPTYEQFF.

V gene TRBV20-1 combines with J gene TRBJ2-1, with D possibly matching TRBD2 (6 bases). The ends were cut back, 0 bases at V and 9 bases at J, with 15 bases in the middle. The germline gives CDR1 DFQATT, CDR2 SNEGSKA (reference sequence). This CDR3 has 14 amino acids. The chain's CDR3 is CSARDREPLSEQFF. CDR3 sequence (DNA): TGCAGTGCTAGAGATCGGGAGCCTCTGAGTGAGCAGTTCTTC.

This clonotype was detected only a few times. The gene calls are TRBV7-9 and TRBJ1-5, with 8 bases lining up with TRBD1. After removal of 5 bases from V and 6 bases from J, the junction contained 9 bases not matched to a gene. Germline loops: CDR1 SEHNR, CDR2 FQNEAQ (reference sequence). CDR3 length: 15 residues. CDR3: CASSEDQQGVQPQHF. CDR3 coding DNA: TGTGCCAGCAGCGAAGACCAACAGGGGGTTCAGCCCCAGCATTTT. Together with reference TRBV7-9 and TRBJ1-5, the CDR3 gives the full variable domain: DTGVSQNPRHKITKRGQNVTFRCDPISEHNRLYWYRQTLGQGPEFLTYFQNEAQLEKSRLLSDRFSAERPKGSFSTLEIQRTEQGDSAMYLCASSEDQQGVQPQHFGDGTRLSIL.

This clonotype was found a few times. The rearrangement uses TRBV20-1 and TRBJ2-7; TRBD1 is a possible D gene (6 bases). The V end was cut by 0 bases, the J end by 6 bases, with 18 bases between. Germline-derived CDR1 and CDR2 are DFQATT and SNEGSKA (reference sequence). This CDR3 is built from 15 residues. CDR3 coding DNA: TGCAGTGCTAGAGATGTGGGCCACAGGGCAGGCGAGCAGTACTTC. This translates into CSARDVGHRAGEQYF.

The chain recombines TRBV7-2 with TRBJ1-2; tentative D call: TRBD1 (5 bases). Trimming pared 4 bases from V and 4 bases from J, leaving 13 bases between. The germline V gene encodes CDR1 SGHTA and CDR2 FQGNSA. The CDR3 loop spans 14 amino acids. CDR3 in DNA: TGTGCCAGCAGCTACCCTAGAGGGGCCTATGGCTACACCTTC. Protein sequence: CASSYPRGAYGYTF.

This chain joins TRBV9 and TRBJ2-5; possibly TRBD2 for D (7 bases). Germline CDR1 reads SGDLS; CDR2 reads YYNGEE. The CDR3 sequence is 17 residues long. The V end was cut by 0 bases, the J end by 2 bases, with 17 bases between. CDR3 in amino acids: CASSVGNTGRGQETQYF. DNA of the CDR3: TGTGCCAGCAGCGTAGGTAATACAGGGAGGGGTCAAGAGACCCAGTACTTC.

The chain has TRBV5-1 and TRBJ1-2; D unclear. Germline V lookup: CDR1 SGHRS, CDR2 YFSETQ. The CDR3 loop spans 13 amino acids. V dropped 4 bases and J dropped 4 bases, with 11 bases sitting between them. This CDR3 is CASSTQIGYGYTF. Here the CDR3 DNA reads TGCGCCAGCAGCACCCAAATTGGCTATGGCTACACCTTC.

The chain links TRBV29-1 to TRBJ1-2; possibly TRBD1 for D (5 bases). Germline lookup yields CDR1 SQVTM and CDR2 ANQGSEA. CDR3 length: 12 amino acids. Deletions cut 5 bases from V and 6 bases from J, with 13 bases between. DNA for the CDR3: TGCAGCGTTTACGACAGCTGGGATGGCTACACCTTC. This gives the protein CSVYDSWDGYTF.

This clonotype was detected many times. The J gene is TRBJ2-7, the V gene TRBV29-1, with D hard to call. Looked up from germline, CDR1 is SQVTM and CDR2 is ANQGSEA. Trimming left V 3 bases short and J 10 bases short, with 10 bases between. CDR3 length equals 10 residues. The CDR3, as DNA: TGCAGCGTTGATCTGGACCCCCAGTACTTC. As protein: CSVDLDPQYF.

The chain is built from TRBV20-1 and TRBJ2-7, with D possibly matching TRBD2 (6 bases). Per the germline V gene, CDR1 is DFQATT and CDR2 is SNEGSKA (reference sequence). This CDR3 spans 12 amino acids. Trimming removed 5 bases from V and 7 bases from J, with 15 bases in between. The CDR3 nucleotides are TGCAGTGCTCCGGGACTCCCAGGAGAGCAGTACTTC. It codes for CSAPGLPGEQYF.

This clonotype was seen only a few times. The chain joins TRBV27 to TRBJ2-1, with unresolved D. V was trimmed by 2 bases and J by 9 bases, leaving 8 bases between them. CDR1 and CDR2 (germline): MNHEY, SMNVEV (reference sequence). This CDR3 comprises 12 residues. The CDR3 DNA reads TGTGCCAGCAGTTTACTCGAAGGTGAGCAGTTCTTC. This encodes CASSLLEGEQFF.

The gene calls are TRBV20-1 and TRBJ2-7, with 11 bases aligning to TRBD2. The CDR3 extends over 15 amino acids. J lost 5 bases, V lost 1 base, and 7 bases had no gene match. Germline V CDR1 and CDR2: DFQATT, SNEGSKA (reference sequence). CDR3: CSARARLAGTDEQYF. Written as DNA, the CDR3 is TGCAGTGCTAGAGCCAGACTAGCGGGGACCGACGAGCAGTACTTC.

The genes are TRBV5-1 and TRBJ2-7; 12 nucleotides line up with TRBD1. The trim removed 0 bases at V and 3 bases at J, leaving 19 bases unmatched. Per germline, CDR1 SGHRS and CDR2 YFSETQ. The length of the CDR3 is 21 residues. CDR3 sequence (DNA): TGCGCCAGCAGCTTGGAAGGTTGGGGACAGGGGGCTTTCACCCGCGGCTACGAGCAGTACTTC. This gives the protein CASSLEGWGQGAFTRGYEQYF.

The rearrangement uses TRBV18 and TRBJ2-7; 10 bases match TRBD1. The CDR3 extends over 15 amino acids. The ends lost 3 bases at V and 2 bases at J; junction bases unmatched: 4. The germline gives CDR1 KGHSH, CDR2 LQKENI. The CDR3 coding sequence is TGTGCCAGCTCACCGGGACAGGGGATCGCCTACGAGCAGTACTTC. As protein: CASSPGQGIAYEQYF.

With respect to this clonotype: Just one base apart from a much larger clone, this may be a read error. This chain uses TRBV19 with TRBJ2-3; D uncertain. The CDR3 has 15 amino acids. Between the trimmed V and J ends, which lost 7 bases and 0 bases, there was a span of 14 bases. Per the germline V gene, CDR1 is LNHDA and CDR2 is SQIVND (reference sequence). CDR3 residues: CASIPRESSTDTQYF. The CDR3 DNA reads TGTGCCAGTATCCCCCGCGAATCTAGCACAGATACGCAGTATTTT.

V usage is TRBV6-2 or TRBV6-3 and J usage is TRBJ1-5; 8 bases line up with TRBD1. The germline gives CDR1 MNHEY, CDR2 SVGEGT. The CDR3 sequence is 15 residues long. Unmatched junction bases numbered 10, after V lost 8 bases and J lost 4 bases. The CDR3 region has the DNA TGTGCCAGCGTACCCCGGGACAGGCCTAATCAGCCCCAGCATTTT. Protein: CASVPRDRPNQPQHF.

This clonotype showed up just once. V and J are TRBV7-8 and TRBJ2-3, with 7 bases lining up with TRBD2. The germline V gene encodes CDR1 SGHVS and CDR2 FQNEAQ. This CDR3 is built from 14 residues. V lost 11 bases and J lost 0; bases outside the gene matches: 8. This CDR3 reads CAAGEGTSTDTQYF. The DNA for the CDR3 is TGTGCCGCCGGGGAGGGAACTAGCACAGATACGCAGTATTTT.

The chain carries TRBV2 and TRBJ2-5; 9 bases map to TRBD2. Trimming at V came to 6 bases and at J to 5 bases, leaving 10 bases not matched to a gene. Germline V gives CDR1 SNHLY, CDR2 FYNNEI. This CDR3 has 15 amino acids. The CDR3 protein is CASRKGTSPRETQYF. Written as DNA, the CDR3 is TGTGCCAGCAGGAAGGGGACTAGCCCTCGGGAGACCCAGTACTTC.

The V and J genes are TRBV6-2 or TRBV6-3 and TRBJ2-5; the D gene is possibly TRBD2 (5 bases). The germline V and J ends were trimmed by 6 bases and 1 base, with 12 bases remaining between them. This CDR3 is 14 amino acids long. The germline V gene has CDR1 MNHEY and CDR2 SVGEGT. CDR3 loop: CASSKARGQETQYF. In nucleotides, the CDR3 is TGTGCCAGCAGCAAGGCTCGGGGCCAAGAGACCCAGTACTTC.